This T cell receptor (beta chain) was observed in a study of T-cell reconstitution after alpha-beta-depleted transplantation in children. Unique molecular identifiers featured in how the TCRbeta library was prepared. TCRdb reanalysed the PCR reads using MiXCR and keeps one entry per CDR3 protein. The sample includes about 300,000 distinct CDR3 sequences, over 9% of them seen just once. The CDR3 is 14 amino acids. V dropped 5 bases and J dropped 4 bases, with 14 bases sitting between them. This clonotype was detected many times. Its cognate antigen is unknown. Notes on the study in general: Hyperexpanded clones declined; after one year, newly produced T cells mostly supplied diversity.

This specimen consisted of PBMCs, obtained before TCRalphabeta/CD19-depleted stem cell transplant. The TCR originated in a boy under two years old with acute myeloid leukemia, due to receive a stem cell transplant. The chain recombines TRBV12-3 or TRBV12-4 with TRBJ2-5, with D tentatively TRBD1 (6 bases). The CDR3 sequence: CASSTSTGSETQYF. CDR3 bases: TGTGCCAGCAGTACCTCGACAGGTTCAGAGACCCAGTACTTC.